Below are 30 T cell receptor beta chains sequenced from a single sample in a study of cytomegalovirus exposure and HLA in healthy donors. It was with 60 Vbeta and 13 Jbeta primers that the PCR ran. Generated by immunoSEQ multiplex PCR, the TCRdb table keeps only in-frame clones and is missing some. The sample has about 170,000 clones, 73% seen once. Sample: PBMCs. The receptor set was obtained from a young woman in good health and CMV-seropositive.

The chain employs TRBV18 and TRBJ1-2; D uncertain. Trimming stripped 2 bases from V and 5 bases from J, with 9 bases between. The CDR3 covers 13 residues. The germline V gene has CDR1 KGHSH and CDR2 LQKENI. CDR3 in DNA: TGTGCCAGCTCACCAGTACCTAGTTATGGCTACACCTTC. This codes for CASSPVPSYGYTF. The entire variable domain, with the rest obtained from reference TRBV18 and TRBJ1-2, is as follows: NAGVMQNPRHLVRRRGQEARLRCSPMKGHSHVYWYRQLPEEGLKFMVYLQKENIIDESGMPKERFSAEFPKEGPSILRIQQVVRGDSAAYFCASSPVPSYGYTFGSGTRLTVV.

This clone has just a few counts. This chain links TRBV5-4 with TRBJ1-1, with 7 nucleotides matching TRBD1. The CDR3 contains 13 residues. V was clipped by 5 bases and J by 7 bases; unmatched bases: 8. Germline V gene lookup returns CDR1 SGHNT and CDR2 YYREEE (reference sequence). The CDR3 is CASRPQGFGEAFF. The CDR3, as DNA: TGTGCCAGCAGACCACAGGGGTTCGGTGAAGCTTTCTTT.

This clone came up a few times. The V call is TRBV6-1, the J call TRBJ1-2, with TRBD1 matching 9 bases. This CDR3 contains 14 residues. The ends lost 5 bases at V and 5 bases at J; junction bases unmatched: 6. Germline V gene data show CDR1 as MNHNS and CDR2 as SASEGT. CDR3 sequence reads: CASSPGTGLYGYTF. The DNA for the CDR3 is TGTGCCAGCAGTCCCGGGACAGGGCTATATGGCTACACCTTC.

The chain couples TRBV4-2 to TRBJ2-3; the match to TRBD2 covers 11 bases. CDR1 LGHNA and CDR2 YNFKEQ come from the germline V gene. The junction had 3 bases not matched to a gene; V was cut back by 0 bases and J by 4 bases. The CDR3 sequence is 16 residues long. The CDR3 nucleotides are TGTGCCAGCAGCCAAGATAGGACTAGCGGGTCAGATACGCAGTATTTT. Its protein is CASSQDRTSGSDTQYF.

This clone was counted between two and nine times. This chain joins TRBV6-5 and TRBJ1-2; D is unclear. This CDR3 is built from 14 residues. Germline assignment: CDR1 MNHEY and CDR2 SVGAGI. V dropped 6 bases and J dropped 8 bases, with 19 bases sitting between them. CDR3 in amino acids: CASSVKGGRGGYTF. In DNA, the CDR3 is TGTGCCAGCAGCGTAAAAGGAGGGCGAGGCGGCTACACCTTC.

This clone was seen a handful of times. The CDR3 region has the DNA TGTGCCAGCTCACTCCGGACTACTGAAGCTTTCTTT. The encoded protein is CASSLRTTEAFF. J is TRBJ1-1 and V is TRBV18; D gene uncertain. V shed 4 bases and J shed 5 bases, with 8 bases lying between them. Germline V gene sequence: CDR1 KGHSH, CDR2 LQKENI. The CDR3 contains 12 residues.

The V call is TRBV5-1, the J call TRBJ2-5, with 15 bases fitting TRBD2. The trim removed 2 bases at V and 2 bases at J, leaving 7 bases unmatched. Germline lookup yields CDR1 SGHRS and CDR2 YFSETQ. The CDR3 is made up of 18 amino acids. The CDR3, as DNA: TGCGCCAGCAGCTTCGGCGGACTAGCGGGGGGGCTTCAAGAGACCCAGTACTTC. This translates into CASSFGGLAGGLQETQYF. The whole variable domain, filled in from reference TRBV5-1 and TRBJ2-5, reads KAGVTQTPRYLIKTRGQQVTLSCSPISGHRSVSWYQQTPGQGLQFLFEYFSETQRNKGNFPGRFSGRQFSNSRSEMNVSTLELGDSALYLCASSFGGLAGGLQETQYFGPGTRLLVL.

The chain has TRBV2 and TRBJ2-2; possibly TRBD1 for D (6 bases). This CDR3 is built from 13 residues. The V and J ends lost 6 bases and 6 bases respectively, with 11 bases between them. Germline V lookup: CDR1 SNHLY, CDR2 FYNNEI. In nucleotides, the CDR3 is TGTGCCAGCAGGAACACAGGGCCCGGGGAGCTGTTTTTT. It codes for CASRNTGPGELFF. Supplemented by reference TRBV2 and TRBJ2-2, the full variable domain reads EPEVTQTPSHQVTQMGQEVILRCVPISNHLYFYWYRQILGQKVEFLVSFYNNEISEKSEIFDDQFSVERPDGSNFTLKIRSTKLEDSAMYFCASRNTGPGELFFGEGSRLTVL.

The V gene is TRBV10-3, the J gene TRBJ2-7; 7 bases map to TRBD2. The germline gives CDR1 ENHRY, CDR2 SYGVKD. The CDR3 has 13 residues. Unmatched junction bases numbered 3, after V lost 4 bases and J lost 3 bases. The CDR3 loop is CAISAREGYEQYF. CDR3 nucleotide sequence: TGTGCCATCAGTGCCAGGGAGGGCTACGAGCAGTACTTC.

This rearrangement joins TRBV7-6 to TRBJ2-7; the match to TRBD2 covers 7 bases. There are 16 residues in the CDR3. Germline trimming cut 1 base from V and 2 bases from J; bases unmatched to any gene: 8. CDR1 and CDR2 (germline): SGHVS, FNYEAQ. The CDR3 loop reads CASSLEGAGVAYEQYF. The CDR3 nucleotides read TGTGCCAGCAGCTTAGAGGGCGCGGGGGTCGCCTACGAGCAGTACTTC.

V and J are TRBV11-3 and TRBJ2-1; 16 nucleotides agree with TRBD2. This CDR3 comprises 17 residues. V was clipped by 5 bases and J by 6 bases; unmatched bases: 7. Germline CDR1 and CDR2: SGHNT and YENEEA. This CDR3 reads CASSGGTSGGGFNEQFF. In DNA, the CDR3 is TGTGCCAGCAGCGGCGGGACTAGCGGGGGGGGTTTCAATGAGCAGTTCTTC.

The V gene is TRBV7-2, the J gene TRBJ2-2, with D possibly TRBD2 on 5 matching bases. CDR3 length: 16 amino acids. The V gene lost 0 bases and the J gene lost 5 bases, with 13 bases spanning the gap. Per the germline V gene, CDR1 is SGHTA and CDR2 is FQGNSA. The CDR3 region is CASSLAKAAVTGELFF. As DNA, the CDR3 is TGTGCCAGCAGCTTAGCGAAGGCAGCGGTGACCGGGGAGCTGTTTTTT.

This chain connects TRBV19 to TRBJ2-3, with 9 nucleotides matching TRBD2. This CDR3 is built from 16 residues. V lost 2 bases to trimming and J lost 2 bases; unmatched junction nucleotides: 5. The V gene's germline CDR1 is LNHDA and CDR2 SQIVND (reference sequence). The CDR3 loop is CASSISPSGVTDTQYF. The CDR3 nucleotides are TGTGCCAGTAGTATAAGCCCTAGCGGGGTCACAGATACGCAGTATTTT.

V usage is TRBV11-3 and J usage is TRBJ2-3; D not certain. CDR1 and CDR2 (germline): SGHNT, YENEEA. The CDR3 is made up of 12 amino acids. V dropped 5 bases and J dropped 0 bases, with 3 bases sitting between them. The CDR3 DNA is TGTGCCAGCAGCCTAAGCACAGATACGCAGTATTTT. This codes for CASSLSTDTQYF.

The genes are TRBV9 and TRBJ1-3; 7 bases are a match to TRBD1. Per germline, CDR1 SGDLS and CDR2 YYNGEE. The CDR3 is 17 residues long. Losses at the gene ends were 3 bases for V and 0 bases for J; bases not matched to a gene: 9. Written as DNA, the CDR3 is TGTGCCAGCAGCGCCGAACAGGGGCCAATCTCTGGAAACACCATATATTTT. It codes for CASSAEQGPISGNTIYF.

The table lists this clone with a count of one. The CDR3 loop is CASSLRLAETQYF. CDR3 bases: TGTGCCAGCAGCTTAAGACTAGCGGAGACCCAGTACTTC. The chain combines TRBV13 with TRBJ2-5, with 8 positions matching TRBD2. The junction had 1 base not matched to a gene; V was cut back by 2 bases and J by 5 bases. The CDR3 has 13 residues. Germline CDR1 reads PRHDT; CDR2 reads FYEKMQ (reference sequence).

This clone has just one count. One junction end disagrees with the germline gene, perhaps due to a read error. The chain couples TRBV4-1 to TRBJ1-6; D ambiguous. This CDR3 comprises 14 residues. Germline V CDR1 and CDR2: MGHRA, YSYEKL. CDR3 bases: TGCGCCAGCAGCCTTCAAGCCGTCGATTCACCCCTCAACTTT. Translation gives CASSLQAVDSPLNF.

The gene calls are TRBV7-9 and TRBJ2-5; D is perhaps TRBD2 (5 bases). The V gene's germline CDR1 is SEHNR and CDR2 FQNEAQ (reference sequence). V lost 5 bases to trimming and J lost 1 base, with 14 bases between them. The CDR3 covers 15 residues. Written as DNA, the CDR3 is TGTGCCAGCAGCCCTCCGGGAACCCCCCAAGAGACCCAGTACTTC. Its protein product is CASSPPGTPQETQYF.

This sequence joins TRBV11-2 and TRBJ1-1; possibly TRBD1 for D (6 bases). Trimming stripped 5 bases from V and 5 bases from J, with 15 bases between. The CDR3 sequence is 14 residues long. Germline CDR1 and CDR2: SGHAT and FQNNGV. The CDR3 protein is CASSRNRVSTEAFF. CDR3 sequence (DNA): TGTGCCAGCAGCCGGAACAGGGTTAGTACTGAAGCTTTCTTT.

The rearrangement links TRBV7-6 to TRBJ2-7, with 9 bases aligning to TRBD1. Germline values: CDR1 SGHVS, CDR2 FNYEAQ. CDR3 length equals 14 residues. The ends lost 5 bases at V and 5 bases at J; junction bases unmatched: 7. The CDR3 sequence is CASSPGTGQNEQYF. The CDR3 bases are TGTGCCAGCAGCCCGGGGACAGGGCAAAACGAGCAGTACTTC. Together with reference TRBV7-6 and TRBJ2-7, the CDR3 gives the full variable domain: GAGVSQSPRYKVTKRGQDVALRCDPISGHVSLYWYRQALGQGPEFLTYFNYEAQQDKSGLPNDRFSAERPEGSISTLTIQRTEQRDSAMYRCASSPGTGQNEQYFGPGTRLTVT.

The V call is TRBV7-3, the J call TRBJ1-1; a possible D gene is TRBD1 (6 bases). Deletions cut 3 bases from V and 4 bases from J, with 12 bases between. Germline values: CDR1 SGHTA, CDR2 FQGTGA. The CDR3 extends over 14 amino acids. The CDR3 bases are TGTGCCAGCAGCTTTTCAGGGGCGGGCACTGAAGCTTTCTTT. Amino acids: CASSFSGAGTEAFF.

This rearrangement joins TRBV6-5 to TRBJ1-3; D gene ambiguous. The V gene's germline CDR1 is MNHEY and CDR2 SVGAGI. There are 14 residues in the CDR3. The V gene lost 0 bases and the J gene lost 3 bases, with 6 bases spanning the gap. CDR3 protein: CASSYSRVGNTIYF. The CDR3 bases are TGTGCCAGCAGTTACTCGAGAGTTGGAAACACCATATATTTT.

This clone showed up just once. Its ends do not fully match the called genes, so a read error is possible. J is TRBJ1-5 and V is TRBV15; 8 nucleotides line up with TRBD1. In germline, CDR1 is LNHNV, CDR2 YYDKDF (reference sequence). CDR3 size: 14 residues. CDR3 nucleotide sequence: TGTGCCACCAGCAGAGGCATGCCGGGACAGGAGGTTCGGTTT. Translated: CATSRGMPGQEVRF.

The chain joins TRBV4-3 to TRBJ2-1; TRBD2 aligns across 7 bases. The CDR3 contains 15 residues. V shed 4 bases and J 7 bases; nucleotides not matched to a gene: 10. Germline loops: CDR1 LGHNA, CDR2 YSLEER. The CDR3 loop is CASSPRGGGRNEQFF. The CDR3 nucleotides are TGCGCCAGCAGCCCCCGGGGCGGGGGTCGGAATGAGCAGTTCTTC.

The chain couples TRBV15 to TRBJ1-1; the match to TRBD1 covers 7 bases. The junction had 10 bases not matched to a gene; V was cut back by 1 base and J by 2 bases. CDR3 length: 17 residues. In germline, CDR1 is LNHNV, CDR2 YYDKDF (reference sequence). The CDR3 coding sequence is TGTGCCACCAGCAGAGGAACCATCTACAGGGGAAACACTGAAGCTTTCTTT. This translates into CATSRGTIYRGNTEAFF.

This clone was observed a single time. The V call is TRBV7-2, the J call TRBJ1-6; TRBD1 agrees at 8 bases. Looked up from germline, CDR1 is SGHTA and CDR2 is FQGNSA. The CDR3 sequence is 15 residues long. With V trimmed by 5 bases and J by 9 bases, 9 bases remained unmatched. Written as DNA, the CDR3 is TGTGCCAGCAGCCCGACAGGGGCCCCGACTTCACCCCTCCACTTT. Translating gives CASSPTGAPTSPLHF.

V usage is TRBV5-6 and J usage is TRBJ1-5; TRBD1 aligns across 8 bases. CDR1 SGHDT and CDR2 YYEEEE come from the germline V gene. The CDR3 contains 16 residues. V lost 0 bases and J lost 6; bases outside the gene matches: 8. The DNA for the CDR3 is TGTGCCAGCAGCTTGGGCCCCCGCAGGGGGCCTCAGCCCCAGCATTTT. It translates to CASSLGPRRGPQPQHF.

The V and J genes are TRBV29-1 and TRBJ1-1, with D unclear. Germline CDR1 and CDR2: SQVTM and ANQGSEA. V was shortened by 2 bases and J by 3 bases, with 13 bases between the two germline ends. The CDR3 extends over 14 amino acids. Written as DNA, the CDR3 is TGCAGCGTTGAATCTGGGCGGGGTTACACTGAAGCTTTCTTT. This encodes CSVESGRGYTEAFF. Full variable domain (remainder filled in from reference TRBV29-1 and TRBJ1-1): SAVISQKPSRDICQRGTSLTIQCQVDSQVTMMFWYRQQPGQSLTLIATANQGSEATYESGFVIDKFPISRPNLTFSTLTVSNMSPEDSSIYLCSVESGRGYTEAFFGQGTRLTVV.

The CDR3 reads CASSYEVGNQPQHF. The CDR3 DNA follows: TGTGCCAGTAGTTACGAGGTTGGCAATCAGCCCCAGCATTTT. V is TRBV19 and J is TRBJ1-5, with unresolved D. The CDR3 runs 14 residues. Germline V gene data show CDR1 as LNHDA and CDR2 as SQIVND (reference sequence). V gave up 5 bases and J gave up 2 bases, with 10 bases separating them.

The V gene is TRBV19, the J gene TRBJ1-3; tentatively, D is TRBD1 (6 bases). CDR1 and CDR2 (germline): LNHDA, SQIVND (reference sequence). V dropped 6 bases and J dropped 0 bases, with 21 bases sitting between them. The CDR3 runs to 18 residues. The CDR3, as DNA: TGTGCCAGTAGAGCGGGGGGGCACGGCAGCCTCTCTGGAAACACCATATATTTT. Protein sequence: CASRAGGHGSLSGNTIYF.